A selection of T cell receptor beta chains follows, all from one sample in a study of PD-L1 blockade in urothelial cancer. Assay used: immunoSEQ multiplex PCR; TCRdb lists only in-frame clones, some missing. Among about 87,000 clones listed, about 83% were seen once. Sequenced material: PBMCs, taken around atezolizumab (anti-PD-L1) treatment. These receptors originate from a man aged 55 to 69 with urothelial cancer. Both conserved end residues are part of each CDR3. The order of the fields is CDR3 protein, CDR3 DNA, D gene, clone size, V gene, J gene. D genes are given only for firm matches. For some rows the clone size is stated as once, few or many, or as a class when expanded; others skip it.

CDR3aa: CASSLVRGSRGWTQYF
CDR3nt: TGTGCCAGCAGCTTGGTGCGTGGTAGTCGCGGATGGACCCAGTACTTC
d_gene: NA
abundance: few
v_gene: TRBV7-8
j_gene: TRBJ2-5

CDR3aa: CASSDPSSALEQFF
CDR3nt: TGTGCCAGCAGTGATCCGTCTAGTGCACTTGAGCAGTTCTTC
d_gene: NA
abundance: few
v_gene: TRBV25-1
j_gene: TRBJ2-1

CDR3aa: CASSQLTRDYGYTF
CDR3nt: TGTGCCAGCAGTCAACTGACCAGGGACTATGGCTACACCTTC
d_gene: NA
abundance: NA
v_gene: TRBV6-1
j_gene: TRBJ1-2

CDR3aa: CAAAISRAGNTIYF
CDR3nt: TGTGCCGCAGCAATTTCCAGGGCTGGAAACACCATATATTTT
d_gene: NA
abundance: NA
v_gene: TRBV6-5
j_gene: TRBJ1-3

CDR3aa: CSAINGYGYTF
CDR3nt: TGCAGTGCTATAAACGGCTATGGCTACACCTTC
d_gene: NA
abundance: NA
v_gene: TRBV20-1
j_gene: TRBJ1-2

CDR3aa: CASSVTGQGSEAFF
CDR3nt: TGTGCCAGCAGCGTAACGGGACAGGGCTCTGAAGCTTTCTTT
d_gene: TRBD1
abundance: NA
v_gene: TRBV7-9
j_gene: TRBJ1-1

CDR3aa: CATSIGTGLHYEQYF
CDR3nt: TGTGCCACCAGCATCGGGACAGGTTTACACTACGAGCAGTACTTC
d_gene: TRBD1
abundance: NA
v_gene: TRBV15
j_gene: TRBJ2-7

CDR3aa: CASSSRTSGGDEQFF
CDR3nt: TGTGCCAGCAGCAGTCGGACTAGCGGGGGAGATGAGCAGTTCTTC
d_gene: TRBD2
abundance: NA
v_gene: TRBV5-4
j_gene: TRBJ2-1

CDR3aa: CASTKGALGETQYF
CDR3nt: TGCGCCAGCACTAAGGGGGCCCTCGGGGAGACCCAGTACTTC
d_gene: TRBD1
abundance: NA
v_gene: TRBV5-1
j_gene: TRBJ2-5

CDR3aa: CASSPGQGAQRELFF
CDR3nt: TGTGCCAGCAGCCCCGGACAGGGGGCGCAAAGGGAGCTGTTTTTT
d_gene: TRBD1
abundance: NA
v_gene: TRBV6-6
j_gene: TRBJ2-2

CDR3aa: CASSFQRQSMNTEAFF
CDR3nt: TGTGCCAGCTCATTCCAACGACAGAGCATGAACACTGAAGCTTTCTTT
d_gene: NA
abundance: NA
v_gene: TRBV18
j_gene: TRBJ1-1

CDR3aa: CASSPQEQGPEAFF
CDR3nt: TGTGCCAGCTCACCACAAGAACAGGGACCTGAAGCTTTCTTT
d_gene: NA
abundance: NA
v_gene: TRBV18
j_gene: TRBJ1-1

CDR3aa: CASGRDRGPTDTQYF
CDR3nt: TGTGCCAGCGGGAGGGACAGGGGGCCCACAGATACGCAGTATTTT
d_gene: TRBD1
abundance: NA
v_gene: TRBV6-1
j_gene: TRBJ2-3

CDR3aa: CASSHHGLAGGRNEQFF
CDR3nt: TGTGCCAGCAGTCACCATGGACTAGCGGGAGGGCGAAATGAGCAGTTCTTC
d_gene: TRBD2
abundance: NA
v_gene: TRBV28
j_gene: TRBJ2-1

CDR3aa: CASSRNPTGNTEAFF
CDR3nt: TGCGCCAGCAGCCGCAATCCAACCGGTAACACTGAAGCTTTCTTT
d_gene: NA
abundance: NA
v_gene: TRBV5-1
j_gene: TRBJ1-1

CDR3aa: CASSQTGWEEKLFF
CDR3nt: TGTGCCAGCAGCCAAACAGGATGGGAAGAAAAACTGTTTTTT
d_gene: NA
abundance: NA
v_gene: TRBV2
j_gene: TRBJ1-4

CDR3aa: CASSVDGGRRYEQYF
CDR3nt: TGTGCCAGCAGCGTAGACGGCGGGAGACGCTACGAGCAGTACTTC
d_gene: TRBD2
abundance: NA
v_gene: TRBV9
j_gene: TRBJ2-7

CDR3aa: CASSLSPAAGGTQYF
CDR3nt: TGTGCCAGCAGCTTATCTCCAGCGGCGGGGGGGACCCAGTACTTC
d_gene: TRBD2
abundance: few
v_gene: TRBV7-7
j_gene: TRBJ2-5

CDR3aa: CASTGQSMNTEAFF
CDR3nt: TGTGCCAGCACCGGACAGAGCATGAACACTGAAGCTTTCTTT
d_gene: NA
abundance: NA
v_gene: TRBV2
j_gene: TRBJ1-1

CDR3aa: CASSVGAWGGNEQFF
CDR3nt: TGTGCCAGCAGCGTAGGAGCGTGGGGAGGGAATGAGCAGTTCTTC
d_gene: TRBD2
abundance: NA
v_gene: TRBV9
j_gene: TRBJ2-1

CDR3aa: CASSWTGTPGEQYF
CDR3nt: TGCGCCAGCAGCTGGACAGGGACCCCGGGCGAGCAGTACTTC
d_gene: TRBD1
abundance: NA
v_gene: TRBV5-1
j_gene: TRBJ2-7

CDR3aa: CASSYTSAGGGNTIYF
CDR3nt: TGTGCCAGCAGTTACACATCGGCAGGGGGAGGAAACACCATATATTTT
d_gene: TRBD1
abundance: NA
v_gene: TRBV6-5
j_gene: TRBJ1-3

CDR3aa: CATMSDRNQPQHF
CDR3nt: TGTGCCACTATGAGCGACAGGAATCAGCCCCAGCATTTT
d_gene: NA
abundance: few
v_gene: TRBV10-3
j_gene: TRBJ1-5

CDR3aa: CASSQAGQGEEKLFF
CDR3nt: TGTGCCAGCAGCCAAGCGGGACAGGGAGAGGAAAAACTGTTTTTT
d_gene: TRBD1
abundance: NA
v_gene: TRBV4-2
j_gene: TRBJ1-4

CDR3aa: CASSYDRVGDEQYF
CDR3nt: TGTGCCAGCAGTTACGACAGGGTGGGAGACGAGCAGTACTTC
d_gene: TRBD1
abundance: NA
v_gene: TRBV6-6
j_gene: TRBJ2-7